These 32 T cell receptor beta chains originate from one sample sequenced in a study of T cell repertoires in cytomegalovirus infection (dated by TCRdb to about 2019). Sequencing relied on an Illumina HiSeq 1500. TCRdb handled the public reads itself, with Q25 trimming in fastp and clone calling in MiXCR, and kept productive beta chains. Each entry is one CDR3 protein sequence, shown with its most common DNA and genes. Within this sample are some 700,000 distinct CDR3 sequences, with around a third of them counted one time only. The top ten clonotypes cover 15% to 20% of the sample. No antigens are known for them. Read against the paper, the sample's treatment or condition label means: in vitro stimulation with specific CMV peptide epitopes to enrich CMV-specific T cells. Specimen: cultured PBMCs, collected from culture after CMV antigen stimulation. Receptor source: a human donor in good health (CMV status not recorded). Some clones in this sample may be carry-over from other donors' samples.

This clonotype occurred a few times. The chain joins TRBV7-2 to TRBJ2-2; 10 bases map to TRBD2. Germline V gene lookup returns CDR1 SGHTA and CDR2 FQGNSA. Unmatched junction bases numbered 11, after V lost 4 bases and J lost 6 bases. The CDR3 loop spans 17 amino acids. This CDR3 reads CASSSPRVAGGAGELFF. As DNA, the CDR3 is TGTGCCAGCAGCTCCCCCCGGGTAGCGGGAGGTGCCGGGGAGCTGTTTTTT.

This clonotype was seen a few times. The chain joins TRBV7-9 to TRBJ2-1; 7 positions agree with TRBD2. In germline, CDR1 is SEHNR, CDR2 FQNEAQ (reference sequence). The CDR3 is made up of 16 amino acids. Trimming took 5 bases from V and 0 from J; bases not matched to a gene: 7. The CDR3 DNA sequence: TGTGCCAGCAGCCAGATTCCTAGCGGCTCCTACAATGAGCAGTTCTTC. This sequence encodes CASSQIPSGSYNEQFF.

This clonotype was seen at least ten times. The chain uses TRBV7-8 and TRBJ1-1; 7 bases match TRBD1. Germline V gene data show CDR1 as SGHVS and CDR2 as FQNEAQ. The CDR3 extends over 13 amino acids. V dropped 5 bases and J dropped 3; count of bases not matched to a gene: 3. The CDR3 is CASSPQGDTEAFF. The CDR3 coding sequence is TGTGCCAGCAGCCCCCAGGGGGACACTGAAGCTTTCTTT.

This chain links TRBV20-1 with TRBJ2-1; TRBD2 matches 7 bases. CDR3 length: 13 residues. The germline V gene has CDR1 DFQATT and CDR2 SNEGSKA (reference sequence). Losses at the gene ends were 2 bases for V and 2 bases for J; bases not matched to a gene: 0. CDR3 loop: CSARLAAYNEQFF. CDR3 DNA sequence: TGCAGTGCTAGACTAGCGGCCTACAATGAGCAGTTCTTC.

This clonotype has at least ten counts. The chain combines TRBV7-6 with TRBJ2-3, with D possibly being TRBD1 (6 bases). Germline assignment: CDR1 SGHVS and CDR2 FNYEAQ. This CDR3 contains 18 residues. Trimming took 8 bases from V and 2 from J, leaving 26 bases between them. This chain's CDR3 is CASPNRDRGDNTTDTQYF. For the CDR3, the DNA is TGTGCCAGCCCGAACCGGGATAGAGGGGACAATACCACAGATACGCAGTATTTT.

This clonotype was seen a handful of times. V and J are TRBV18 and TRBJ1-1; D is ambiguous. The CDR3 runs to 14 residues. Germline CDR1 KGHSH, CDR2 LQKENI. V gave up 3 bases and J gave up 3 bases, with 11 bases separating them. CDR3 sequence: CASSPQEEDTEAFF. As DNA, the CDR3 is TGTGCCAGCTCACCCCAGGAGGAGGACACTGAAGCTTTCTTT.

The chain links TRBV12-3 or TRBV12-4 to TRBJ1-5, with D unclear. The CDR3 is made up of 14 amino acids. V gave up 3 bases and J gave up 6 bases, with 12 bases separating them. The chain's CDR3 is CASSFKMVAQPQHF. In DNA, the CDR3 is TGTGCCAGCAGTTTTAAAATGGTTGCTCAGCCCCAGCATTTT.

The sample holds one count of this clonotype. The DNA of the CDR3 is TGTGCCAGCAGTGACTGGACAGCTAGCAATCAGCCCCAGCATTTT. Protein product: CASSDWTASNQPQHF. This sequence joins TRBV6-2 or TRBV6-3 and TRBJ1-5, with D possibly matching TRBD1 (6 bases). The CDR3 contains 15 residues. The germline V and J ends were trimmed by 5 bases and 0 bases, with 11 bases remaining between them. Germline V gives CDR1 MNHEY, CDR2 SVGEGT.

This chain uses TRBV6-8 with TRBJ2-5, with D possibly matching TRBD2 (6 bases). V was clipped by 5 bases and J by 10 bases, with 17 bases between them. CDR3 length: 13 residues. CDR1 MNHGY and CDR2 SAAAGT come from the germline V gene. The CDR3 reads CASSRTDGGDQYF. In DNA form, the CDR3 reads TGTGCCAGCAGTAGGACCGACGGCGGGGACCAGTACTTC.

The J gene is TRBJ2-3, the V gene TRBV4-1; D may be TRBD2 (5 bases). This CDR3 is 16 amino acids long. Germline CDR1 is MGHRA and CDR2 is YSYEKL. Trimming took 0 bases from V and 0 from J, leaving 10 bases between them. The CDR3 DNA reads as TGCGCCAGCAGCCAAGATCCGACGGGGAGCACAGATACGCAGTATTTT. It encodes CASSQDPTGSTDTQYF.

Only a few counts were recorded for this clonotype. The J gene is TRBJ1-2, the V gene TRBV4-1, with D hard to call. This CDR3 has 15 amino acids. V lost 1 base, J lost 1 base, and 10 bases lay in between. The germline gives CDR1 MGHRA, CDR2 YSYEKL. Here the CDR3 DNA reads TGCGCCAGCAGCCAAGGTATAGGGTATAACTATGGCTACACCTTC. This encodes CASSQGIGYNYGYTF.

This clonotype was found many times. The rearrangement links TRBV7-2 to TRBJ1-2; D may be TRBD1 (6 bases). This CDR3 comprises 15 residues. CDR1 and CDR2 (germline): SGHTA, FQGNSA. V dropped 1 base and J dropped 4 bases, with 13 bases sitting between them. CDR3 in DNA: TGTGCCAGCAGCTTAGACGGGGGGCAGGCCTATGGCTACACCTTC. It specifies CASSLDGGQAYGYTF.

The genes are TRBV11-2 and TRBJ2-1; 7 nucleotides align to TRBD2. The V and J ends lost 5 bases and 0 bases, in that order; junction bases with no gene match: 7. Germline CDR1 and CDR2: SGHAT and FQNNGV. The CDR3 contains 16 residues. CDR3 in DNA: TGTGCCAGCAGCGCTCCGCTAGCGGCCTCCTACAATGAGCAGTTCTTC. This gives the protein CASSAPLAASYNEQFF.

V is TRBV11-2 and J is TRBJ2-3; D is perhaps TRBD1 (6 bases). V was shortened by 4 bases and J by 1 base, with 12 bases between the two germline ends. Germline lookup yields CDR1 SGHAT and CDR2 FQNNGV. The CDR3 extends over 15 amino acids. The CDR3 sequence is CASSSGVVGTDTQYF. The CDR3 DNA reads as TGTGCCAGCAGCTCAGGGGTAGTGGGCACAGATACGCAGTATTTT. Full variable domain (remainder filled in from reference TRBV11-2 and TRBJ2-3): EAGVAQSPRYKIIEKRQSVAFWCNPISGHATLYWYQQILGQGPKLLIQFQNNGVVDDSQLPKDRFSAERLKGVDSTLKIQPAKLEDSAVYLCASSSGVVGTDTQYFGPGTRLTVL.

This clonotype was detected ten times or more. The rearrangement links TRBV7-2 to TRBJ2-4; D is possibly TRBD1 or TRBD2 (5 bases each). The germline V and J ends were trimmed by 5 bases and 5 bases, with 13 bases remaining between them. This CDR3 is 14 amino acids long. From germline, CDR1 is SGHTA and CDR2 FQGNSA. Here the CDR3 DNA reads TGTGCCAGCAGCCAAAAAATGGGGGAAAACATTCAGTACTTC. Its protein product is CASSQKMGENIQYF. Combining the CDR3 with reference TRBV7-2 and TRBJ2-4 gives the whole variable domain GAGVSQSPSNKVTEKGKDVELRCDPISGHTALYWYRQSLGQGLEFLIYFQGNSAPDKSGLPSDRFSAERTGGSVSTLTIQRTQQEDSAVYLCASSQKMGENIQYFGAGTRLSVL.

This clonotype has a handful of counts. The chain is built from TRBV12-3 or TRBV12-4 and TRBJ2-5; 8 bases align to TRBD1. J gave up 8 bases and V 5 bases, and 4 bases lay outside the gene matches. This CDR3 spans 12 amino acids. CDR3 protein: CASSLDRVTQYF. As DNA, the CDR3 is TGTGCCAGCAGTCTGGACAGGGTAACCCAGTACTTC.

The chain couples TRBV20-1 to TRBJ1-1; TRBD1 matches at 11 bases. The junction had 5 bases not matched to a gene; V was cut back by 6 bases and J by 5 bases. The CDR3 length is 13 residues. The V gene's germline CDR1 is DFQATT and CDR2 SNEGSKA (reference sequence). CDR3 DNA: TGCAGTGCACGAAGGGACAGGGGGACTGAAGCTTTCTTT. This codes for CSARRDRGTEAFF.

The chain recombines TRBV6-2 or TRBV6-3 with TRBJ2-1; D may be TRBD1 or TRBD2 (5 bases each). V lost 7 bases and J 6 bases, leaving 16 bases between the germline ends. Germline V gene lookup returns CDR1 MNHEY and CDR2 SVGEGT. The CDR3 spans 14 residues. CDR3: CASTQSGGSNEQFF. CDR3 bases: TGTGCCAGCACCCAAAGTGGGGGAAGCAATGAGCAGTTCTTC.

The chain carries TRBV2 and TRBJ2-7, with 11 bases aligning to TRBD1. This CDR3 contains 13 residues. Germline CDR1 is SNHLY and CDR2 is FYNNEI. CDR3 sequence (DNA): TGTGTCTACCGACGGGACAGGGGGTACGAGCAGTACTTC. Encoded protein: CVYRRDRGYEQYF.

The rearrangement links TRBV28 to TRBJ2-7; D possibly corresponds to TRBD1 (6 bases). The length of the CDR3 is 13 residues. Germline V gives CDR1 MDHEN, CDR2 SYDVKM. The V and J ends lost 6 bases and 2 bases respectively, with 11 bases between them. The CDR3 bases are TGTGCCAGCAGGCCAGGACAGACCTACGAGCAGTACTTC. Translating gives CASRPGQTYEQYF. The full variable domain, its missing parts supplied by reference TRBV28 and TRBJ2-7, is DVKVTQSSRYLVKRTGEKVFLECVQDMDHENMFWYRQDPGLGLRLIYFSYDVKMKEKGDIPEGYSVSREKKERFSLILESASTNQTSMYLCASRPGQTYEQYFGPGTRLTVT.

This clonotype was counted ten times or more. This chain connects TRBV7-2 to TRBJ1-2; possibly TRBD1 for D (5 bases). CDR1 and CDR2 from the germline V gene are SGHTA and FQGNSA. The CDR3 is 16 amino acids. V lost 1 base, J lost 2 bases, and 14 bases lay in between. The CDR3 DNA is TGTGCCAGCAGCTTAGGTTGGATGGGGGAAAACTATGGCTACACCTTC. Translation: CASSLGWMGENYGYTF. The variable domain in full, completed from reference TRBV7-2 and TRBJ1-2, reads GAGVSQSPSNKVTEKGKDVELRCDPISGHTALYWYRQSLGQGLEFLIYFQGNSAPDKSGLPSDRFSAERTGGSVSTLTIQRTQQEDSAVYLCASSLGWMGENYGYTFGSGTRLTVV.

This sequence joins TRBV6-5 and TRBJ2-3, with 9 nucleotides matching TRBD2. The germline V gene encodes CDR1 MNHEY and CDR2 SVGAGI. J gave up 11 bases and V 8 bases, and 17 bases lay outside the gene matches. The CDR3 contains 15 residues. In DNA form, the CDR3 reads TGTGCCAGCCGCGGAGCGGGAGGCCCCACATACAGGCAGTATTTT. It translates to CASRGAGGPTYRQYF.

There are a few counts of this clonotype. J is TRBJ2-1 and V is TRBV11-2; 9 nucleotides agree with TRBD2. From germline, CDR1 is SGHAT and CDR2 FQNNGV. The CDR3 extends over 15 amino acids. Trimming cost V 1 base and J 12 bases; bases outside gene matches: 10. The CDR3 sequence is CASSLGLAGWQGQFF. Here the CDR3 DNA reads TGTGCCAGCAGCTTAGGGCTAGCGGGATGGCAGGGGCAGTTCTTC.

This clonotype was counted only a few times. This chain uses TRBV10-3 with TRBJ1-5; 9 bases match TRBD1. CDR1 ENHRY and CDR2 SYGVKD come from the germline V gene. The junction had 8 bases not matched to a gene; V was cut back by 4 bases and J by 7 bases. The CDR3 is 15 residues long. This CDR3 reads CAISAGQGRGQPQHF. As DNA, the CDR3 is TGTGCCATCAGTGCAGGACAGGGGCGAGGGCAGCCCCAGCATTTT.

This chain joins TRBV7-2 and TRBJ2-1; 10 bases are a match to TRBD2. The CDR3 is 16 amino acids. V shed 5 bases, J shed 8 bases, and the junction held 12 bases outside the gene matches. The V gene's germline CDR1 is SGHTA and CDR2 FQGNSA. The CDR3, as DNA: TGTGCCAGCAGCCGCTGGACTAGCGGTTTTTCGTATGAGCAGTTCTTC. Residues: CASSRWTSGFSYEQFF.

The chain uses TRBV10-3 and TRBJ2-5; the match to TRBD1 covers 8 bases. Germline V lookup: CDR1 ENHRY, CDR2 SYGVKD. CDR3 length: 16 residues. Trimming at V came to 6 bases and at J to 0 bases, leaving 9 bases not matched to a gene. This chain's CDR3 is CAISSLDREHQETQYF. In DNA, the CDR3 is TGTGCCATCAGCTCTTTGGACAGGGAGCACCAAGAGACCCAGTACTTC.

For this clonotype: This may be a read error, as it is one base from a much larger clone. This chain links TRBV7-6 with TRBJ1-1; 9 bases align to TRBD1. CDR3 length: 16 residues. V lost 4 bases to trimming and J lost 3 bases; unmatched junction nucleotides: 9. Germline CDR1 and CDR2: SGHVS and FNYEAQ. The CDR3 loop reads CASSSRQGGTYTEAFF. For the CDR3, the DNA is TGTGCCAGCAGCTCCAGACAGGGGGGGACGTACACTGAAGCTTTCTTT.

This clonotype was seen a handful of times. The rearrangement links TRBV20-1 to TRBJ2-3; D is unclear. Trimming stripped 0 bases from V and 6 bases from J, with 16 bases between. The CDR3 consists of 15 residues. Germline CDR1 and CDR2: DFQATT and SNEGSKA (reference sequence). The chain's CDR3 is CSARDPVVEWDTQYF. CDR3 DNA sequence: TGCAGTGCTAGAGATCCTGTAGTGGAGTGGGATACGCAGTATTTT.

There are a few counts of this clonotype. V is TRBV2 and J is TRBJ2-5; 11 bases are a match to TRBD2. Unmatched junction bases numbered 15, after V lost 4 bases and J lost 5 bases. CDR1 is SNHLY and CDR2 is FYNNEI in the germline V gene. The CDR3 length is 18 residues. The CDR3 protein is CASSVGRLAGGGYETQYF. CDR3 coding DNA: TGTGCCAGCAGTGTAGGTCGGCTAGCGGGAGGAGGGTACGAGACCCAGTACTTC.

This clonotype appeared many times. V usage is TRBV6-1 and J usage is TRBJ2-4; D gene uncertain. Germline-derived CDR1 and CDR2 are MNHNS and SASEGT. The CDR3 runs to 13 residues. V was trimmed by 4 bases and J by 8 bases, leaving 12 bases between them. The CDR3 loop reads CASSAVQKDIQYF. The CDR3 region has the DNA TGTGCCAGCAGTGCCGTGCAGAAGGACATTCAGTACTTC.

This chain links TRBV4-1 with TRBJ1-2, with no clear D. This CDR3 has 15 amino acids. Per the germline V gene, CDR1 is MGHRA and CDR2 is YSYEKL. V was pared by 0 bases and J by 2 bases, with 10 bases between. CDR3 in DNA: TGCGCCAGCAGCCAAGAGGCCGGGGAAAACTATGGCTACACCTTC. Translation gives CASSQEAGENYGYTF.

The chain uses TRBV7-9 and TRBJ1-2; TRBD1 agrees at 7 bases. The CDR3 sequence is 14 residues long. Looked up from germline, CDR1 is SEHNR and CDR2 is FQNEAQ (reference sequence). With V trimmed by 8 bases and J by 8 bases, 14 bases remained unmatched. The CDR3: CASGKTGWLGGYTF. CDR3 bases: TGTGCCAGCGGGAAGACAGGGTGGTTGGGCGGCTACACCTTC.